The T cell receptor (beta chain) under discussion was sequenced for a study of PD-1 blockade in classical Hodgkin lymphoma (dated by TCRdb to 2018 to 2020). Notes on the research overall: Nivolumab dosing was 3 mg/kg intravenously every 2 weeks, continuing until either disease progression or unacceptable toxicity. The study used CyTOF and TCR beta sequencing to define a peripheral blood immune signature of response to PD-1 blockade in classical Hodgkin lymphoma.

Genomic DNA was isolated using the Qiagen DNeasy kit from unsorted PBMCs as well as from negatively selected CD4+ and CD8+ fractions. TCR beta CDR3 regions were subjected to amplification by immunoSEQ multiplex PCR with primers that anneal to V and J segments. A synthetic immune receptor repertoire was used to minimize amplification bias, and remaining bias was computationally removed after sequencing. On the authors' methods: Repertoire diversity was quantified as the Shannon entropy index using custom Python scripts. The unsorted, CD4+ and CD8+ repertoires were each analyzed separately, with the exception of combined analyses, where CD4+ and CD8+ sequences were merged in silico. Clonal expansion was defined as at least a 2-fold frequency increase after treatment relative to C1D1, with a pseudocount of 0.5 for undetected baseline clones. Singleton clones were defined as clones with 0 or 1 copy at C1D1, and non-singleton clones were defined as clones with 2 or more copies. Clones expanded in unsorted samples were assigned a CD4+, CD8+ or unknown annotation through matching of protein sequences in sorted samples from the same patient. Wilcoxon tests on paired samples were used to test changes in diversity from C1D1 to C4D1. TCRdb re-hosts the immuneACCESS table, in-frame sequences only. Its copies lack some clones; in the studies checked, an unresolved V gene accounts for under half of them, and the cause for the rest is not known. D and trimming were read from the DNA, whereas the V and J calls and clone size are those reported in that table. The sample data list roughly 100,000 clones, and roughly nine tenths of these were observed just once. Roughly 19% of the sample comes from the top ten.

Trimming accounts for 3 bases at V and 2 bases at J, while the number of junction bases matched to no gene is 5. Based on the germline V gene, the CDR1 and CDR2 sequences are SGHTA and FQGNSA. The CDR3 runs 16 residues from the cysteine to the phenylalanine. CDR3 DNA only is kept here, 48 bases in frame from base 1. This sample's time point label indicates: cycle 4 day 1 (C4D1), after 5 to 7 weeks of nivolumab. Every trial patient had relapsed following autologous stem cell transplantation, and prior brentuximab vedotin exposure was what differed among cohorts A, B and C. The trial cohort comprised approximately 55 patients with relapsed/refractory classical Hodgkin lymphoma whose best overall responses were complete response, partial response or progressive disease. Single-agent nivolumab was administered to trial patients in the multi-cohort phase II CheckMate 205 trial. An independent review committee assessed best overall response by applying the 2007 International Working Group response criteria. PBMCs from the trial were collected at three points: immediately before nivolumab initiation (C1D1), and during therapy at cycle 2 day 1 and cycle 4 day 1. After peripheral blood was drawn into 8 mL Vacutainer Cell Preparation Tubes, PBMCs were isolated by centrifugation and then cryopreserved.

A remark on this clone: Its antigen remains undetermined. Base-call qualities are not available, and no considerably larger clone is one nucleotide away.

The paper as a whole reports these results and caveats: Patients starting nivolumab less than 1 year after ASCT had lower diversity and were excluded from later analyses to avoid confounding by immune reconstitution. By C4D1, a significant rise was seen in CD4+ TCR diversity but not in CD8+ TCR diversity (p=0.0027 vs p=0.16), and the rise was most apparent among complete responders (p=0.02). Among trial patients, those achieving complete response had baseline diversity similar to that of newly diagnosed patients, while diversity was significantly lower in partial responders and progressors. Baseline TCR diversity was reported to be lower in newly diagnosed patients than in healthy donors and to be lower still in relapsed/refractory patients. The study was restricted to a single clinical trial cohort, and the causes of repertoire differences, possibly disease activity or prior therapy, were left undefined.

This sample comprised peripheral blood mononuclear cells (PBMCs), obtained before the fourth cycle of nivolumab. The clonotype originates from a human donor with classical Hodgkin lymphoma. The rearrangement combines TRBV7-2 with TRBJ2-7; TRBD1 agrees with 12 junctional bases. The CDR3 region has the sequence CASSFAGTGGPYEQYF. Read as DNA, the sequence is TGTGCCAGCAGCTTCGCCGGGACAGGGGGCCCCTACGAGCAGTACTTC. This CDR3, with the reference TRBV7-2 and TRBJ2-7 proteins standing in past its ends, gives the full variable domain GAGVSQSPSNKVTEKGKDVELRCDPISGHTALYWYRQSLGQGLEFLIYFQGNSAPDKSGLPSDRFSAERTGGSVSTLTIQRTQQEDSAVYLCASSFAGTGGPYEQYFGPGTRLTVT.